These 24 T cell receptor beta chains were all obtained from the same sample, sequenced in a study of T cells after yellow fever vaccination. TCRdb re-called the 5' RACE reads through MiXCR, storing one row per CDR3 protein. Here the sample spans approximately 600,000 distinct CDR3 sequences, over 9% being singletons. Sequencing was performed on PBMCs, taken on the day of the yellow fever booster vaccination. These receptor sequences come from a man aged 25 to 45 who received the YFV17D yellow fever vaccine.

V is TRBV9 and J is TRBJ2-3; D possibly uses TRBD1 or TRBD2 (5 bases each). This CDR3 comprises 14 residues. Per the germline V gene, CDR1 is SGDLS and CDR2 is YYNGEE. V was cut by 0 bases and J by 3 bases, with 8 bases left in between. The CDR3 coding sequence is TGTGCCAGCAGCGTAGTGGGGGAAACAGATACGCAGTATTTT. Protein product: CASSVVGETDTQYF.

This clonotype was picked up a small number of times. The chain joins TRBV20-1 to TRBJ2-1; perhaps TRBD2 as D (5 bases). V lost 5 bases and J 9 bases, leaving 17 bases between the germline ends. CDR3 length: 13 amino acids. CDR1 is DFQATT, CDR2 SNEGSKA, per germline (reference sequence). The CDR3 spells CSAPFGVAAEQFF. CDR3 nucleotide sequence: TGCAGTGCTCCCTTCGGGGTAGCCGCTGAGCAGTTCTTC.

A word on this clonotype: A read error may produce the germline difference seen at one junction end. V is TRBV27 and J is TRBJ1-4; 7 bases map to TRBD1. Germline loops: CDR1 MNHEY, CDR2 SMNVEV (reference sequence). The CDR3 consists of 16 residues. For the CDR3, the DNA is TGTGCCAGCAGTTTAAACAACAGGGGAACTAATGAAAAACTGCTTTTT. Translated: CASSLNNRGTNEKLLF. The full variable domain, rest sourced from reference TRBV27 and TRBJ1-4, is EAQVTQNPRYLITVTGKKLTVTCSQNMNHEYMSWYRQDPGLGLRQIYYSMNVEVTDKGDVPEGYKVSRKEKRNFPLILESPSPNQTSLYFCASSLNNRGTNEKLLFGSGTQLSVL.

This clonotype has ten or more counts. This chain joins TRBV5-8 and TRBJ2-1; D unresolved. Germline CDR1 SGHTS, CDR2 YDEGEE. CDR3 length: 10 amino acids. Trimming stripped 7 bases from V and 4 bases from J, with 3 bases between. CDR3 DNA sequence: TGTGCCAGCGGATACAATGAGCAGTTCTTC. Translated, it gives CASGYNEQFF.

This clonotype was counted only a few times. The chain carries TRBV12-3 or TRBV12-4 and TRBJ2-2, with D uncertain. The germline V and J ends were trimmed by 6 bases and 3 bases, with 8 bases remaining between them. This CDR3 has 13 amino acids. The CDR3 loop reads CASSQTDTGELFF. CDR3 sequence (DNA): TGTGCCAGCAGCCAGACCGACACCGGGGAGCTGTTTTTT.

This clonotype was seen more than once but under ten times. This chain joins TRBV18 and TRBJ1-1; 7 nucleotides align to TRBD1. The germline gives CDR1 KGHSH, CDR2 LQKENI. The CDR3 loop spans 15 amino acids. The ends lost 5 bases at V and 4 bases at J; junction bases unmatched: 10. This CDR3 reads CASSTTDRAATEAFF. The CDR3 DNA sequence: TGTGCCAGCTCAACTACTGACAGGGCGGCCACTGAAGCTTTCTTT.

V usage is TRBV20-1 and J usage is TRBJ2-3, with no clear D. Trimming took off 6 bases at V and 5 bases at J, with 21 bases between the two ends. The CDR3 totals 15 residues. Germline V gene data show CDR1 as DFQATT and CDR2 as SNEGSKA (reference sequence). The CDR3 region is CSAPTAQSGGDTQYF. CDR3 DNA sequence: TGCAGTGCCCCGACGGCTCAAAGTGGTGGAGATACGCAGTATTTT.

This clonotype was detected only a few times. This chain links TRBV5-6 with TRBJ2-3; no clear D. The CDR3 is made up of 12 amino acids. Germline values: CDR1 SGHDT, CDR2 YYEEEE. V was pared by 6 bases and J by 5 bases, with 10 bases between. CDR3 protein: CASNPLGDTQYF. The CDR3 region has the DNA TGTGCCAGCAACCCTTTGGGAGATACGCAGTATTTT.

The J gene is TRBJ2-7, the V gene TRBV7-2, with 8 bases that match TRBD1. After removal of 10 bases from V and 1 base from J, the junction contained 3 bases not matched to a gene. The length of the CDR3 is 12 residues. The germline gives CDR1 SGHTA, CDR2 FQGNSA. In DNA form, the CDR3 reads TGTGCCACGAGACAGGGGTCCTACGAGCAGTACTTC. It translates to CATRQGSYEQYF.

This clonotype was found a few times. The chain links TRBV10-3 to TRBJ1-5; a weak D match, TRBD1 (5 bases). Between the trimmed V and J ends, which lost 2 bases and 3 bases, there was a span of 11 bases. The V gene's germline CDR1 is ENHRY and CDR2 SYGVKD. This CDR3 is 15 amino acids long. The CDR3 protein is CAISEGDSYNQPQHF. The CDR3 DNA is TGTGCCATCAGTGAGGGAGACAGCTACAATCAGCCCCAGCATTTT.

J is TRBJ2-3 and V is TRBV12-3 or TRBV12-4; a weak D match, TRBD2 (5 bases). CDR3 length equals 14 residues. The ends were cut back, 6 bases at V and 5 bases at J, with 15 bases in the middle. The CDR3 region has the DNA TGTGCCAGCAGCTTCCAAACTAGGAAAGATACGCAGTATTTT. Its protein is CASSFQTRKDTQYF.

V is TRBV7-9 and J is TRBJ2-2; 8 bases agree with TRBD1. CDR3 size: 17 residues. The V and J ends lost 6 bases and 0 bases, in that order; junction bases with no gene match: 9. Germline CDR1 and CDR2: SEHNR and FQNEAQ (reference sequence). The CDR3 nucleotides are TGTGCCAGCAGGGACCCGGGACAGGACGCGAACACCGGGGAGCTGTTTTTT. It is translated as CASRDPGQDANTGELFF.

This chain joins TRBV20-1 and TRBJ2-7; D possibly uses TRBD1 or TRBD2 (8 bases each). The germline V gene has CDR1 DFQATT and CDR2 SNEGSKA (reference sequence). With 8 bases removed from V and 4 bases from J, the gap between germline ends came to 24 bases. The CDR3 consists of 15 residues. The CDR3 DNA reads TGCAGTCCAGGGGGCCCAGCGGGAGAGGTATACGAGCAGTACTTC. Protein: CSPGGPAGEVYEQYF.

This chain links TRBV20-1 with TRBJ2-7; 9 bases agree with TRBD1. This CDR3 has 15 amino acids. The V gene's germline CDR1 is DFQATT and CDR2 SNEGSKA (reference sequence). V was clipped by 2 bases and J by 9 bases; unmatched bases: 14. CDR3 amino acids: CSARPGTGKVLVQYF. The DNA for the CDR3 is TGCAGTGCTAGACCCGGGACAGGGAAGGTGCTCGTGCAGTACTTC.

In the case of this clonotype: This may come from a read error, since a much larger clone is one base off. This chain connects TRBV7-8 to TRBJ2-7; 9 positions match TRBD1. Germline V gives CDR1 SGHVS, CDR2 FQNEAQ. The CDR3 is 15 amino acids. This chain's CDR3 is CASSLGQGGSYELYF. The CDR3, as DNA: TGTGCCAGCAGCCTGGGACAGGGAGGCTCCTACGAGCTGTACTTC.

The CDR3 DNA reads as TGTGCCAGCAGTGAAGTCGGACTAAACAATGAGCAGTTCTTC. It encodes CASSEVGLNNEQFF. This chain connects TRBV2 to TRBJ2-1; possibly TRBD2 for D (6 bases). The length of the CDR3 is 14 residues. Trimming took off 1 base at V and 5 bases at J, with 9 bases between the two ends. In germline, CDR1 is SNHLY, CDR2 FYNNEI.

Here the CDR3 reads CASSLAKTSGTYEQYF. In DNA, the CDR3 is TGCGCCAGCAGCTTGGCCAAAACTAGCGGAACCTACGAGCAGTACTTC. V gene TRBV5-1 combines with J gene TRBJ2-7, with 8 positions matching TRBD2. CDR3 size: 16 residues. Looked up from germline, CDR1 is SGHRS and CDR2 is YFSETQ. Unmatched junction bases numbered 7, after V lost 0 bases and J lost 2 bases.

This sequence joins TRBV20-1 and TRBJ1-2; D might be TRBD1 (5 bases). The CDR3 spans 13 residues. V was trimmed by 4 bases and J by 4 bases, leaving 13 bases between them. Germline V gives CDR1 DFQATT, CDR2 SNEGSKA (reference sequence). CDR3 DNA sequence: TGCAGTGCTACCCGACAGTCTGTCTATGGCTACACCTTC. Amino acid sequence: CSATRQSVYGYTF.

This clonotype was seen more than once but under ten times. The gene calls are TRBV10-3 and TRBJ2-1, with TRBD2 as a possible D gene (7 bases). Germline CDR1 and CDR2: ENHRY and SYGVKD. V shed 10 bases and J shed 7 bases, with 20 bases lying between them. The CDR3 runs 14 residues. The CDR3 DNA reads as TGTGCCAGCATGGGGGGGCCAAGGGAAAATGAGCAGTTCTTC. This translates into CASMGGPRENEQFF.

This sequence joins TRBV2 and TRBJ2-7; 7 bases line up with TRBD1. CDR1 is SNHLY, CDR2 FYNNEI, per germline. CDR3 size: 16 residues. The J segment lost 2 bases and the V segment lost 4 bases, leaving 11 bases of the junction unmatched. In DNA form, the CDR3 reads TGTGCCAGCAGTGGTGCCCCGGACAGGTCAACCTACGAGCAGTACTTC. Translation gives CASSGAPDRSTYEQYF.

This clonotype was counted at least ten times. The chain has TRBV14 and TRBJ2-7; D is perhaps TRBD1 (6 bases). The CDR3 is made up of 12 amino acids. The V gene lost 3 bases and the J gene lost 3 bases, with 6 bases spanning the gap. Germline-derived CDR1 and CDR2 are SGHDN and FVKESK. The chain's CDR3 is CASSHRGYEQYF. As DNA, the CDR3 is TGTGCCAGCAGCCACAGGGGCTACGAGCAGTACTTC.

This clonotype appeared a single time. CDR3 region: CASSLGTSGSGYIQYF. CDR3 DNA: TGTGCCAGCAGCTTGGGGACTAGCGGGAGTGGATACATTCAGTACTTC. V is TRBV5-5 and J is TRBJ2-4; TRBD2 matches at 13 bases. Germline CDR1 reads SGHKS; CDR2 reads YYEKEE (reference sequence). The V gene end was trimmed by 0 bases and the J gene end by 8 bases; junction bases not matched to a gene: 5. The CDR3 runs to 16 residues.

This clonotype was picked up a small number of times. This chain connects TRBV20-1 to TRBJ2-7; 12 positions match TRBD1. Per germline, CDR1 DFQATT and CDR2 SNEGSKA (reference sequence). The length of the CDR3 is 14 residues. Losses at the gene ends were 6 bases for V and 2 bases for J; bases not matched to a gene: 5. DNA for the CDR3: TGCAGTGCCCTTTGGGACAGGGGGCCCTACGAGCAGTACTTC. Translation gives CSALWDRGPYEQYF.

This clonotype came up a few times. The chain recombines TRBV19 with TRBJ2-1; 10 bases line up with TRBD2. J lost 9 bases, V lost 5 bases, and 13 bases had no gene match. Germline CDR1 and CDR2: LNHDA and SQIVND (reference sequence). This CDR3 has 16 amino acids. The CDR3 spells CASSSGGSGRAPEQFF. The CDR3 coding sequence is TGTGCCAGTAGTTCCGGAGGGAGCGGGAGGGCCCCTGAGCAGTTCTTC.